A single sample is the source of the 30 T cell receptor beta chains below, sequenced in a study of neurological immune-mediated disorders. TCRdb itself ran the 5' RACE reads through MiXCR, one entry per CDR3 protein. The top ten clones hold roughly 4.7% of a sample with about 44,000 distinct CDR3 sequences, around a fifth of them seen once. As for time point: technical triplicate 3. The sequencing input was PBMCs. The receptor source for this set is a man aged 60 to 69 with HTLV-1-associated myelopathy (HAM/TSP).

Ten or more counts support this clonotype. The chain combines TRBV28 with TRBJ1-1; possibly TRBD1 for D (6 bases). CDR3 length equals 15 residues. Trimming removed 6 bases from V and 1 base from J, with 15 bases in between. Germline V gives CDR1 MDHEN, CDR2 SYDVKM. CDR3 in DNA: TGTGCCAGCAGGAGAGCAGGACAGAGGAACACTGAAGCTTTCTTT. This translates into CASRRAGQRNTEAFF.

The chain uses TRBV28 and TRBJ2-5; the match to TRBD2 covers 7 bases. The germline V gene has CDR1 MDHEN and CDR2 SYDVKM. J lost 7 bases, V lost 5 bases, and 16 bases had no gene match. The CDR3 is 16 residues long. The CDR3 region has the DNA TGTGCCAGCAGTCAATTCGGCGGGGCAGGGAGGGGGACCCAGTACTTC. Residues: CASSQFGGAGRGTQYF.

This clonotype has a count of ten or more. V and J are TRBV5-1 and TRBJ2-7; D gene unclear. CDR3 length: 14 amino acids. Trimming took off 0 bases at V and 5 bases at J, with 12 bases between the two ends. The germline V gene has CDR1 SGHRS and CDR2 YFSETQ. Here the CDR3 DNA reads TGCGCCAGCAGCTTGGCAAGTCTGGCAGACGAGCAGTACTTC. Protein sequence: CASSLASLADEQYF.

In its sample, this clonotype was seen many times. The chain has TRBV2 and TRBJ2-1; D may be TRBD1 (6 bases). CDR1 and CDR2 (germline): SNHLY, FYNNEI. Trimming shortened V by 5 bases and J by 10 bases, and 15 bases separated the two germline ends. The CDR3 runs 13 residues. The CDR3 sequence: CASSRQVIGEQFF. DNA of the CDR3: TGTGCCAGCAGTAGACAGGTGATTGGGGAGCAGTTCTTC.

This clonotype was seen repeatedly, ten times or more. The CDR3 DNA follows: TGTGCCAGCAACGACTGGCGCGGAGCTGAAGCTTTCTTT. Its protein product is CASNDWRGAEAFF. The J gene is TRBJ1-1, the V gene TRBV7-9; D unclear. Germline CDR1 SEHNR, CDR2 FQNEAQ (reference sequence). The CDR3 totals 13 residues. The V and J ends lost 7 bases and 6 bases respectively, with 15 bases between them. The complete variable domain, with remaining parts taken from reference TRBV7-9 and TRBJ1-1, reads DTGVSQNPRHKITKRGQNVTFRCDPISEHNRLYWYRQTLGQGPEFLTYFQNEAQLEKSRLLSDRFSAERPKGSFSTLEIQRTEQGDSAMYLCASNDWRGAEAFFGQGTRLTVV.

This clonotype has ten or more counts. The V and J genes are TRBV5-1 and TRBJ2-7; TRBD1 aligns across 7 bases. The CDR3 runs to 15 residues. Trimming took 4 bases from V and 4 from J; bases not matched to a gene: 11. Per the germline V gene, CDR1 is SGHRS and CDR2 is YFSETQ. CDR3 region: CASSRTTGTEYEQYF. The CDR3 DNA sequence: TGCGCCAGCAGCCGTACGACCGGGACAGAGTACGAGCAGTACTTC.

This clonotype has ten or more counts. The genes are TRBV10-3 and TRBJ1-3; no reliable D call. V gave up 3 bases and J gave up 0 bases, with 9 bases separating them. CDR1 ENHRY and CDR2 SYGVKD come from the germline V gene. The CDR3 sequence is 15 residues long. The CDR3 nucleotides read TGTGCCATCAGTGACCCCGCCACCTCTGGAAACACCATATATTTT. Its translation is CAISDPATSGNTIYF.

This clonotype was seen many times. This rearrangement joins TRBV20-1 to TRBJ2-5, with a possible D match to TRBD1 (6 bases). Looked up from germline, CDR1 is DFQATT and CDR2 is SNEGSKA (reference sequence). Trimming left V 5 bases short and J 3 bases short, with 13 bases between. This CDR3 has 13 amino acids. The CDR3 region is CSAARTAKETQYF. DNA for the CDR3: TGCAGTGCTGCTCGGACAGCTAAAGAGACCCAGTACTTC.

This clonotype was seen repeatedly, ten times or more. This chain links TRBV5-1 with TRBJ2-2, with 8 bases fitting TRBD2. V shed 4 bases, J shed 2 bases, and the junction held 10 bases outside the gene matches. This CDR3 comprises 17 residues. The germline CDR1 and CDR2 sequences are SGHRS and YFSETQ. The CDR3 here is CASSPDSGTINTGELFF. The CDR3 nucleotides read TGCGCCAGCAGCCCGGATAGCGGGACGATAAACACCGGGGAGCTGTTTTTT. The variable domain in full, completed from reference TRBV5-1 and TRBJ2-2, reads KAGVTQTPRYLIKTRGQQVTLSCSPISGHRSVSWYQQTPGQGLQFLFEYFSETQRNKGNFPGRFSGRQFSNSRSEMNVSTLELGDSALYLCASSPDSGTINTGELFFGEGSRLTVL.

This clonotype was observed at least ten times. The J gene is TRBJ2-5, the V gene TRBV3-1; no definite D call. CDR3 length equals 12 residues. Per germline, CDR1 LGHDT and CDR2 YNNKEL (reference sequence). With 0 bases removed from V and 7 bases from J, the gap between germline ends came to 6 bases. The CDR3 DNA reads as TGTGCCAGCAGCCAAGATAGGTGGACCCAGTACTTC. Translating it yields CASSQDRWTQYF.

This clonotype was seen repeatedly, ten times or more. The CDR3 DNA is TGCAGTGCCCCAAGGGGACTAGCGCGCGGTGAGCAGTTCTTC. Protein: CSAPRGLARGEQFF. This rearrangement joins TRBV20-1 to TRBJ2-1; 10 bases line up with TRBD2. Germline V gene sequence: CDR1 DFQATT, CDR2 SNEGSKA (reference sequence). The CDR3 has 14 residues. V shed 6 bases and J 9 bases; nucleotides not matched to a gene: 11.

Many counts were recorded for this clonotype. This chain uses TRBV5-4 with TRBJ1-1; D is uncertain. This CDR3 is 12 amino acids long. Trimming stripped 3 bases from V and 10 bases from J, with 13 bases between. Germline-derived CDR1 and CDR2 are SGHNT and YYREEE (reference sequence). The chain's CDR3 is CASSSGVGLAFF. CDR3 nucleotide sequence: TGTGCCAGCAGCTCCGGGGTCGGATTAGCTTTCTTT.

This clonotype was counted many times. The chain employs TRBV4-2 and TRBJ2-7; 10 bases match TRBD2. The CDR3 length is 16 residues. Germline V gene data show CDR1 as LGHNA and CDR2 as YNFKEQ. V dropped 0 bases and J dropped 7; count of bases not matched to a gene: 9. For the CDR3, the DNA is TGTGCCAGCAGCCAAGATCCCAGCGGGAGGGCCAGTGAGCAGTACTTC. This translates into CASSQDPSGRASEQYF.

This clonotype was found many times. The V call is TRBV20-1, the J call TRBJ2-1, with 14 bases that match TRBD2. The CDR3 is 14 amino acids. V trimming: 5 bases; J trimming: 9 bases; junction bases outside the gene matches: 6. Germline-derived CDR1 and CDR2 are DFQATT and SNEGSKA (reference sequence). CDR3 residues: CSAGTSGSMGEQFF. The CDR3 DNA reads as TGCAGTGCTGGGACTAGCGGGAGTATGGGTGAGCAGTTCTTC.

The sample holds many counts of this clonotype. CDR3: CASSLAGGGETQYF. Written as DNA, the CDR3 is TGTGCCAGCAGTTTGGCAGGGGGCGGAGAGACCCAGTACTTC. The chain carries TRBV28 and TRBJ2-5; 8 positions agree with TRBD1. In germline, CDR1 is MDHEN, CDR2 SYDVKM. V shed 3 bases and J 4 bases; nucleotides not matched to a gene: 4. The CDR3 is 14 residues long.

The rearrangement uses TRBV24-1 and TRBJ2-7, with 9 bases aligning to TRBD1. Germline V gene lookup returns CDR1 KGHDR and CDR2 SFDVKD. This CDR3 spans 15 amino acids. The V and J ends lost 4 bases and 5 bases, in that order; junction bases with no gene match: 8. The CDR3 here is CATSDGTGSVDEQYF. Written as DNA, the CDR3 is TGTGCCACCAGTGACGGGACAGGGAGCGTGGACGAGCAGTACTTC.

The rearrangement links TRBV20-1 to TRBJ1-2; TRBD1 matches at 11 bases. Germline-derived CDR1 and CDR2 are DFQATT and SNEGSKA (reference sequence). This CDR3 contains 12 residues. The V and J ends lost 6 bases and 8 bases, in that order; junction bases with no gene match: 5. The CDR3 bases are TGCAGTGCCCCGGGACAGGGGGGCGGCTACACCTTC. Its protein product is CSAPGQGGGYTF.

This clonotype was counted ten times or more. The chain couples TRBV7-2 to TRBJ2-3; D is ambiguous. The germline CDR1 and CDR2 sequences are SGHTA and FQGNSA. V lost 1 base and J 1 base, leaving 9 bases between the germline ends. CDR3 length equals 15 residues. CDR3 bases: TGTGCCAGCAGCTTAGATGGTCAGCGCACAGATACGCAGTATTTT. As protein: CASSLDGQRTDTQYF.

This clonotype was detected many times. This chain joins TRBV3-1 and TRBJ1-6, with D tentatively TRBD1 (6 bases). V gave up 2 bases and J gave up 11 bases, with 13 bases separating them. Germline assignment: CDR1 LGHDT and CDR2 YNNKEL (reference sequence). This CDR3 region has 14 residues. DNA of the CDR3: TGTGCCAGCAGCCAATTCCAGGGGCTGACACCCCTCCACTTT. This encodes CASSQFQGLTPLHF.

The chain is built from TRBV3-1 and TRBJ2-1; D unresolved. The CDR3 has 13 residues. CDR1 LGHDT and CDR2 YNNKEL come from the germline V gene (reference sequence). V was clipped by 0 bases and J by 7 bases, with 7 bases between them. In DNA, the CDR3 is TGTGCCAGCAGCCAAGACGAGATAAATGAGCAGTTCTTC. Residues: CASSQDEINEQFF.

The V call is TRBV7-2, the J call TRBJ1-6; the match to TRBD1 covers 8 bases. The germline CDR1 and CDR2 sequences are SGHTA and FQGNSA. The CDR3 contains 14 residues. Trimming cost V 4 bases and J 7 bases; bases outside gene matches: 3. The CDR3 reads CASSSRDRNSPLHF. The CDR3 bases are TGTGCCAGCAGCTCCCGGGACAGGAATTCACCCCTCCACTTT.

This clonotype came up many times. The chain employs TRBV2 and TRBJ1-3; 7 bases map to TRBD1. Germline V gene lookup returns CDR1 SNHLY and CDR2 FYNNEI. V shed 8 bases and J 2 bases; nucleotides not matched to a gene: 3. This CDR3 is built from 13 residues. DNA for the CDR3: TGTGCCAGCTTACAGGGGACTGGAAACACCATATATTTT. It is translated as CASLQGTGNTIYF. Full variable domain (remainder filled in from reference TRBV2 and TRBJ1-3): EPEVTQTPSHQVTQMGQEVILRCVPISNHLYFYWYRQILGQKVEFLVSFYNNEISEKSEIFDDQFSVERPDGSNFTLKIRSTKLEDSAMYFCASLQGTGNTIYFGEGSWLTVV.

This clonotype was counted many times. This chain connects TRBV4-2 to TRBJ1-4; 8 positions agree with TRBD1. This CDR3 has 14 residues. Trimming at V came to 1 base and at J to 8 bases, leaving 3 bases not matched to a gene. The V gene's germline CDR1 is LGHNA and CDR2 YNFKEQ. CDR3 sequence reads: CASSQGQGNEKLFF. The CDR3, as DNA: TGTGCCAGCAGCCAAGGACAGGGGAACGAAAAACTGTTTTTT.

This clonotype has at least ten counts. This sequence joins TRBV7-2 and TRBJ2-7; D gene unclear. The CDR3 runs to 11 residues. With 7 bases removed from V and 6 bases from J, the gap between germline ends came to 10 bases. The germline gives CDR1 SGHTA, CDR2 FQGNSA. The DNA of the CDR3 is TGTGCCAGCACCAATTTAGGCGAGCAGTACTTC. Residues: CASTNLGEQYF.

The rearrangement links TRBV27 to TRBJ2-1; 10 bases align to TRBD2. The V and J ends lost 5 bases and 10 bases, in that order; junction bases with no gene match: 11. Germline assignment: CDR1 MNHEY and CDR2 SMNVEV (reference sequence). The CDR3 length is 15 residues. The DNA for the CDR3 is TGTGCCAGCAGTGAAATAGCGGGAGGTCAAGGGGAGCAGTTCTTC. Its translation: CASSEIAGGQGEQFF.

The table lists this clonotype with many counts. V gene TRBV12-3 or TRBV12-4 combines with J gene TRBJ2-2; perhaps TRBD2 as D (5 bases). Trimming pared 5 bases from V and 8 bases from J, leaving 18 bases between. The CDR3 has 15 amino acids. CDR3 bases: TGTGCCAGCAGTCTCCGTTTGGCTAGCATGGGGGAGCTGTTTTTT. Translating it yields CASSLRLASMGELFF.

The J gene is TRBJ2-5, the V gene TRBV12-3 or TRBV12-4, with D maybe TRBD2 (5 bases). This CDR3 is 15 amino acids long. Between the trimmed V and J ends, which lost 4 bases and 4 bases, there was a span of 16 bases. CDR3 nucleotides: TGTGCCAGCAGTTCGCCGGGGTCGGCTCGAGAGACCCAGTACTTC. This codes for CASSSPGSARETQYF.

Ten or more counts support this clonotype. The chain combines TRBV20-1 with TRBJ2-5, with 10 bases identical to TRBD2. This CDR3 has 16 residues. Per germline, CDR1 DFQATT and CDR2 SNEGSKA (reference sequence). Unmatched junction bases numbered 10, after V lost 1 base and J lost 5 bases. For the CDR3, the DNA is TGCAGTGCTAGAGGGGCTAGCGGGGGCTCTTCTGAGACCCAGTACTTC. Protein: CSARGASGGSSETQYF.

The chain recombines TRBV5-1 with TRBJ1-3; possible D gene TRBD1, 6 bases. V shed 5 bases and J shed 2 bases, with 11 bases lying between them. CDR3 size: 14 residues. Germline V gives CDR1 SGHRS, CDR2 YFSETQ. Here the CDR3 DNA reads TGCGCCAGCAGGACGGACAGACCTGGAAACACCATATATTTT. This encodes CASRTDRPGNTIYF.

This clonotype was observed at least ten times. The chain couples TRBV27 to TRBJ2-7, with 9 nucleotides matching TRBD1. The germline V gene has CDR1 MNHEY and CDR2 SMNVEV (reference sequence). The CDR3 covers 15 residues. Trimming removed 5 bases from V and 3 bases from J; junction bases left unmatched: 8. The CDR3 spells CASSRTGQGYYEQYF. The CDR3 nucleotides read TGTGCCAGCAGTCGAACGGGACAGGGATACTACGAGCAGTACTTC.